The 3 T cell receptor beta chains below were found in one sample sequenced in a study of T cells in Graves' hyperthyroidism and ophthalmopathy. Amplification of TCR beta CDR3 regions used RNA as the template. With the HTBI primer set, the TCR CDR3 went through a first round of RT-PCR. TCRdb re-analysed the multiplex PCR reads in MiXCR, keeping a single row per CDR3 protein. The top ten hold about 43% of the sample, which has 500,000 to 600,000 distinct CDR3 sequences, around 43% seen once. Sequencing was carried out using peripheral blood or thyroid tissue (not recorded which). Receptors originate from an adult woman with Graves' disease, either hyperthyroidism or ophthalmopathy (not recorded which).

J is TRBJ2-5 and V is TRBV7-8; perhaps TRBD2 as D (5 bases). The V gene's germline CDR1 is SGHVS and CDR2 FQNEAQ. The V end was cut by 2 bases, the J end by 9 bases, with 22 bases between. The CDR3 loop spans 16 amino acids. DNA for the CDR3: TGTGCCAGCAGCTTAAGTAGAGAGCCTAGCAATCAGCCCCAGTACTTC. Protein sequence: CASSLSREPSNQPQYF.

V and J are TRBV7-9 and TRBJ1-4, with 7 bases lining up with TRBD1. V dropped 6 bases and J dropped 10; count of bases not matched to a gene: 11. CDR1 is SEHNR, CDR2 FQNEAQ, per germline (reference sequence). The CDR3 spans 14 residues. The CDR3 is CASRPETGWGKLFF. CDR3 bases: TGTGCCAGCAGACCCGAGACAGGGTGGGGAAAACTGTTTTTT.

The chain recombines TRBV6-2 or TRBV6-3 with TRBJ2-5; D unclear. There are 13 residues in the CDR3. Germline loops: CDR1 MNHEY, CDR2 SVGEGT. V lost 2 bases and J 2 bases, leaving 6 bases between the germline ends. The CDR3 sequence: CASSYGNQETQYF. The CDR3 nucleotides are TGTGCCAGCAGTTACGGGAATCAAGAGACCCAGTACTTC.